The TCR beta chain described here comes from a study of blood T cell repertoires in COVID-19. About the study: The United States, Italy and Spain provided the acute and convalescent COVID-19 samples.

Germline CDR1 is MNHEY and CDR2 is SMNVEV (reference sequence). V dropped 6 bases and J dropped 8 bases, with 13 bases sitting between them. CDR3 length equals 12 residues. TCRdb keeps only in-frame clones here, not all; method: immunoSEQ multiplex PCR. The sample contains approximately 250,000 clones, 85% of which appear only once. The material sequenced was peripheral blood. The rearrangement joins TRBV27 to TRBJ1-2, with D possibly TRBD1 on 5 matching bases. The sequence came from a man in his fifties with COVID-19, enrolled during active disease. The CDR3 sequence: CASRAGLVGYTF. In nucleotides, the CDR3 is TGTGCCAGCAGGGCAGGGCTTGTCGGCTACACCTTC.